The rows below give T cell receptor beta chains drawn from one sample of a study of blood T cell repertoires in COVID-19. The protocol was immunoSEQ multiplex PCR, while the TCRdb copy is restricted to in-frame clones and leaves out a portion. Counted here are 70,000 or so clones, approximately 75% occurring once; the ten biggest clones make up roughly 50%. The specimen sequenced was peripheral blood. The origin of the receptors is a human donor in a cohort sampled during active COVID-19. The CDR3 runs from the conserved cysteine through the conserved F or W. A D gene is named only where the DNA matches it firmly. For some rows the clone size is stated as once, few or many, or as a class when expanded; others skip it.

D gene: .
V gene: TRBV24-1
J gene: TRBJ1-2
clone size: .
CDR3 DNA: TGTGCCACCAGTGGGACAGCTCGGGATGGCTACACCTTC
CDR3 protein: CATSGTARDGYTF

D gene: .
V gene: TRBV3-1/TRBV3-2
J gene: TRBJ1-6
clone size: .
CDR3 DNA: TGTGCCAGCAGCGTAGCGGGCTGGGATTCACCCCTCCACTTT
CDR3 protein: CASSVAGWDSPLHF

D gene: .
V gene: TRBV2
J gene: TRBJ2-5
clone size: .
CDR3 DNA: TGTGCCAGCAGTACAGGAATAAGGGAGACCCAGTACTTC
CDR3 protein: CASSTGIRETQYF

D gene: TRBD1
V gene: TRBV30
J gene: TRBJ2-7
clone size: .
CDR3 DNA: TGTGCCTGGCGGGACAGGGGGAACTCCTACGAGCAGTACTTC
CDR3 protein: CAWRDRGNSYEQYF

D gene: .
V gene: TRBV6-1
J gene: TRBJ1-2
clone size: .
CDR3 DNA: TGTGCCAGCAGTGAAACGGGGTTTGGCTACACCTTC
CDR3 protein: CASSETGFGYTF

D gene: TRBD2
V gene: TRBV3-1/TRBV3-2
J gene: TRBJ2-3
clone size: .
CDR3 DNA: TGTGCCAGCAGCCAAGAGCAAGCGGGAGCAGATACGCAGTATTTT
CDR3 protein: CASSQEQAGADTQYF

D gene: TRBD2
V gene: TRBV28
J gene: TRBJ2-7
clone size: .
CDR3 DNA: TGTGCCAGCAATCTCTACCCCCCTCTAGCGGGGGGCGGCGAGCAGTACTTC
CDR3 protein: CASNLYPPLAGGGEQYF

D gene: TRBD2
V gene: TRBV7-6
J gene: TRBJ2-1
clone size: .
CDR3 DNA: TGTGCCAGCAGCTTAGCCAGGACTAGCGGGGGGGGAAGCTCCTACAATGAGCAGTTCTTC
CDR3 protein: CASSLARTSGGGSSYNEQFF

D gene: .
V gene: TRBV5-6
J gene: TRBJ1-2
clone size: .
CDR3 DNA: TGTGCCAGCAGCTTTCCTGACACTTACCGGACTTATGGCTACACCTTC
CDR3 protein: CASSFPDTYRTYGYTF

D gene: .
V gene: TRBV13
J gene: TRBJ1-1
clone size: .
CDR3 DNA: TGTGCCAGCAGCCCCCCAGGCCGGAACACTGAAGCTTTCTTT
CDR3 protein: CASSPPGRNTEAFF

D gene: .
V gene: TRBV9
J gene: TRBJ2-1
clone size: once
CDR3 DNA: TGTGCCAGCAGCGTAGTTAGTTACAGTGAGCAGTTCTTC
CDR3 protein: CASSVVSYSEQFF

D gene: TRBD2
V gene: TRBV11-2
J gene: TRBJ2-5
clone size: .
CDR3 DNA: TGTGCCAGCAGCTTAGGCTGGGGACTAGCGGGAGTCGAGACCCAGTACTTC
CDR3 protein: CASSLGWGLAGVETQYF

D gene: TRBD1
V gene: TRBV12-5
J gene: TRBJ2-5
clone size: .
CDR3 DNA: TGTGCTAGTGGTTTAGGGACAGTAGGAGAGACCCAGTACTTC
CDR3 protein: CASGLGTVGETQYF

D gene: TRBD1
V gene: TRBV7-2
J gene: TRBJ2-7
clone size: .
CDR3 DNA: TGTGCCAGCAGCCATAGACAGGGGGGTGCCTACGAGCAGTACTTC
CDR3 protein: CASSHRQGGAYEQYF

D gene: TRBD1
V gene: TRBV2
J gene: TRBJ2-3
clone size: few
CDR3 DNA: TGTGCCAGCATCGCAAGGACGGGACAGGGTGTGGAGAGCACAGATACGCAGTATTTT
CDR3 protein: CASIARTGQGVESTDTQYF

D gene: .
V gene: TRBV28
J gene: TRBJ2-3
clone size: .
CDR3 DNA: TGTGCCAGCAGTTCACGACAGGAAAGCACAGATACGCAGTATTTT
CDR3 protein: CASSSRQESTDTQYF

D gene: .
V gene: TRBV5-4
J gene: TRBJ1-3
clone size: .
CDR3 DNA: TGTGCCAGCAGCACCGAGTACCGGGGAGCGGGAAACACCATATATTTT
CDR3 protein: CASSTEYRGAGNTIYF

D gene: TRBD1
V gene: TRBV6-5
J gene: TRBJ1-5
clone size: few
CDR3 DNA: TGTGCCAGCAACCTCGACAGGGGGCGCAATCAGCCCCAGCATTTT
CDR3 protein: CASNLDRGRNQPQHF

D gene: .
V gene: TRBV25-1
J gene: TRBJ2-2
clone size: .
CDR3 DNA: TGTGCCAGCAGTGATATCGGGAACACCGGGGAGCTGTTTTTT
CDR3 protein: CASSDIGNTGELFF

D gene: .
V gene: TRBV19
J gene: TRBJ2-1
clone size: .
CDR3 DNA: TGTGCCAGTAGTATAATGGAGGGCGGGGAGTGGTTCTTC
CDR3 protein: CASSIMEGGEWFF

D gene: TRBD2
V gene: TRBV4-2
J gene: TRBJ2-2
clone size: .
CDR3 DNA: TGTGCCAGCAGCCAAGGACTAGCGCCCGGGGAGCTGTTTTTT
CDR3 protein: CASSQGLAPGELFF

D gene: TRBD1
V gene: TRBV27
J gene: TRBJ2-7
clone size: .
CDR3 DNA: TGTGCCAGCTCACGAACAGGGACAGGGTATGACGAGCAGTACTTC
CDR3 protein: CASSRTGTGYDEQYF

D gene: .
V gene: TRBV21-1
J gene: TRBJ1-1
clone size: .
CDR3 DNA: TGTGCCAGCAGCCCTCGGACAGGGGCGAGGTCTGAAGCTTTCTTT
CDR3 protein: CASSPRTGARSEAFF

D gene: TRBD2
V gene: TRBV3-1/TRBV3-2
J gene: TRBJ2-7
clone size: .
CDR3 DNA: TGTGCCAGCAGCCAAGCCAGGACTAGCGGGAGAAGAGCGCAGTACTTC
CDR3 protein: CASSQARTSGRRAQYF

D gene: .
V gene: TRBV7-6
J gene: TRBJ1-5
clone size: many
CDR3 DNA: TGTGCCAGCAGCTTAGATGGCCGTAGCAATCAGCCCCAGCATTTT
CDR3 protein: CASSLDGRSNQPQHF

D gene: .
V gene: TRBV2
J gene: TRBJ2-2
clone size: .
CDR3 DNA: TGTGCCAGCATGCTCCAACAGCACACCGGGGAGCTGTTTTTT
CDR3 protein: CASMLQQHTGELFF

D gene: TRBD1
V gene: TRBV7-9
J gene: TRBJ1-6
clone size: once
CDR3 DNA: TGTGCCAGCAGCCCGGGACAGGGGGCGACGGCCTATAATTCACCCCTCCACTTT
CDR3 protein: CASSPGQGATAYNSPLHF

D gene: TRBD2
V gene: TRBV28
J gene: TRBJ2-3
clone size: once
CDR3 DNA: TGTGCCAGCAGTTCGGCTAGCGGGAACACAGATACGCAGTATTTT
CDR3 protein: CASSSASGNTDTQYF

D gene: TRBD1
V gene: TRBV6-1
J gene: TRBJ2-6
clone size: once
CDR3 DNA: TGTGCCAGCAGTGTGGGGGGACAGGGCTCTGGGGCCAACGTCCTGACTTTC
CDR3 protein: CASSVGGQGSGANVLTF

D gene: TRBD1
V gene: TRBV28
J gene: TRBJ2-7
clone size: .
CDR3 DNA: TGTGCCAGCAGGACAGGGGCCTACGAGCAGTACTTC
CDR3 protein: CASRTGAYEQYF

D gene: .
V gene: TRBV11-2
J gene: TRBJ1-5
clone size: .
CDR3 DNA: TGTGCCAGCAGCTTAGAACAGGCCAATCAGCCCCAGCATTTT
CDR3 protein: CASSLEQANQPQHF

D gene: TRBD2
V gene: TRBV6-5
J gene: TRBJ2-3
clone size: .
CDR3 DNA: TGTGCCAGTCAGGGAGGGGACACAGATACGCAGTATTTT
CDR3 protein: CASQGGDTDTQYF

D gene: TRBD2
V gene: TRBV6-6
J gene: TRBJ2-7
clone size: few
CDR3 DNA: TGTGCCAGCAGCCTGATGGGCAGCGGGAGGCCCTACGAGCAGTACTTC
CDR3 protein: CASSLMGSGRPYEQYF

D gene: .
V gene: TRBV18
J gene: TRBJ2-1
clone size: .
CDR3 DNA: TGTGCCAGCTCAACCCAAGGGGGATTGGGCAATGAGCAGTTCTTC
CDR3 protein: CASSTQGGLGNEQFF

D gene: .
V gene: TRBV30
J gene: TRBJ1-5
clone size: .
CDR3 DNA: TGTGCCTTCGGGAGGAGGGGAGAGGGGTATCAGCCCCAGCATTTT
CDR3 protein: CAFGRRGEGYQPQHF

D gene: .
V gene: TRBV6-5
J gene: TRBJ2-7
clone size: .
CDR3 DNA: TGTGCCAGCAGTCCCCGGGAGTCCTACGAGCAGTACTTC
CDR3 protein: CASSPRESYEQYF

D gene: TRBD1
V gene: TRBV5-1
J gene: TRBJ2-1
clone size: .
CDR3 DNA: TGCGCCAGCAGCTTAGGGGACAGCCACAATGAGCAGTTCTTC
CDR3 protein: CASSLGDSHNEQFF

D gene: TRBD1
V gene: TRBV6-5
J gene: TRBJ1-5
clone size: few
CDR3 DNA: TGTGCCAGCAGTTCCGGACAGGGATTAAGCAATCAGCCCCAGCATTTT
CDR3 protein: CASSSGQGLSNQPQHF

D gene: TRBD2
V gene: TRBV11-3
J gene: TRBJ2-1
clone size: .
CDR3 DNA: TGTGCCAGCAGCTTGACTAGCGGGAGTTTCTATGAGCAGTTCTTC
CDR3 protein: CASSLTSGSFYEQFF

D gene: .
V gene: TRBV7-9
J gene: TRBJ2-7
clone size: .
CDR3 DNA: TGTGCCAGCAGCTTCACAGGGTTTCAGGAGCAGTACTTC
CDR3 protein: CASSFTGFQEQYF